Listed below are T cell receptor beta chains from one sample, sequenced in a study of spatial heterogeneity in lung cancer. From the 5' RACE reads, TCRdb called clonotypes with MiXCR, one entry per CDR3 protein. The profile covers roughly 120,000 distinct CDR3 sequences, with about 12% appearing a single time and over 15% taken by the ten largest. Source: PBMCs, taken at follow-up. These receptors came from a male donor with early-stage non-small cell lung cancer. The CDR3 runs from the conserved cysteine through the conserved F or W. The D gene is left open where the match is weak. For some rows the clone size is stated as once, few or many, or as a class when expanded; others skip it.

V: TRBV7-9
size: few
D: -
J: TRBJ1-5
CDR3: CASSSNREPQHF
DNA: TGTGCCAGCAGCTCCAACAGGGAACCCCAGCATTTT

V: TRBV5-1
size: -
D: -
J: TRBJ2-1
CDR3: CASSLPTMSYNEQFF
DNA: TGCGCCAGCAGCCTCCCGACTATGTCTTACAATGAGCAGTTCTTC

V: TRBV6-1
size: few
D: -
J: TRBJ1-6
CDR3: CASSEVSSESSPLHF
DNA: TGTGCCAGCAGTGAAGTGTCTAGCGAAAGTTCACCCCTCCACTTT

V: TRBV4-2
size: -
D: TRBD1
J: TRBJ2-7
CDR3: CASSQEAQGAFYEQYF
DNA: TGTGCCAGCAGCCAAGAGGCACAGGGGGCATTCTACGAGCAGTACTTC

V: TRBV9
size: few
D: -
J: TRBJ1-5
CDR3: CASSVGTIPNQPQHF
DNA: TGTGCCAGCAGCGTCGGGACGATCCCCAATCAGCCCCAGCATTTT

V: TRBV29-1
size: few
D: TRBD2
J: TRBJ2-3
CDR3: CSVPGTSGSTDTQYF
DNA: TGCAGCGTCCCCGGGACTAGCGGAAGCACAGATACGCAGTATTTT

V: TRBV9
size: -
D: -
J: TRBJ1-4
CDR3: CASSYGSEKLFF
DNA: TGTGCCAGCAGCTACGGAAGTGAAAAACTGTTTTTT

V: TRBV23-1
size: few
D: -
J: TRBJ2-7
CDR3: CASSHRANNSYEQYF
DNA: TGCGCCAGCAGCCATCGGGCCAACAACTCCTACGAGCAGTACTTC

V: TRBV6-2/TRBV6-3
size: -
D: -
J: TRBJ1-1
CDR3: CASREPGRTRMNTEAFF
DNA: TGTGCCAGCAGGGAGCCGGGGAGGACGCGAATGAACACTGAAGCTTTCTTT

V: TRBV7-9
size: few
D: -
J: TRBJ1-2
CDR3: CASSFMGNYGYTF
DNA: TGTGCCAGCAGCTTCATGGGGAACTATGGCTACACCTTC

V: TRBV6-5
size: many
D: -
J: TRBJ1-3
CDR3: CASSDTGGTIYF
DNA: TGTGCCAGCAGTGATACAGGAGGAACCATATATTTT

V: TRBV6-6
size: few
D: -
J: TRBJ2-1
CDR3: CASSSQGGNEQFF
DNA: TGTGCCAGCAGTTCCCAGGGAGGCAATGAGCAGTTCTTC

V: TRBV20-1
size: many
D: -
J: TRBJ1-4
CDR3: CSARDRGNHRREKLFF
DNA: TGCAGTGCTAGAGATCGGGGGAACCATCGCCGTGAAAAACTGTTTTTT

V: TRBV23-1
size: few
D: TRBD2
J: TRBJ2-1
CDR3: CASSRAQRGVNEQFF
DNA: TGCGCCAGCAGTCGGGCCCAGCGGGGGGTCAATGAGCAGTTCTTC

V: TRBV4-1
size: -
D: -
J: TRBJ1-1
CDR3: CASTSNLVAGVNTEAFF
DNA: TGCGCCAGCACCTCAAACTTAGTGGCAGGGGTTAACACTGAAGCTTTCTTT

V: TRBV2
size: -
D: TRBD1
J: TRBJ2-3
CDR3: CASSPTGGRTDTQYF
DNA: TGTGCCAGCAGTCCTACAGGGGGTCGTACAGATACGCAGTATTTT

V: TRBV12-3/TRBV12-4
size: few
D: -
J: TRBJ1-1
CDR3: CASSFGTQGRTEAFF
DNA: TGTGCCAGCAGTTTTGGGACACAGGGTAGGACTGAAGCTTTCTTT

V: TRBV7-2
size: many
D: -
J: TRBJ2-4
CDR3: CASSFGPGAKNIQYF
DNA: TGTGCCAGCAGCTTCGGACCCGGGGCCAAAAACATTCAGTACTTC

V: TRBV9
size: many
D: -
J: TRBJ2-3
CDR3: CASSSGDTQYF
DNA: TGTGCCAGCAGCTCCGGGGATACGCAGTATTTT

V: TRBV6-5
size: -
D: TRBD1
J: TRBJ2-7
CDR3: CVSSRQGYEQYF
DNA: TGTGTCAGCAGCCGACAGGGATACGAGCAGTACTTC

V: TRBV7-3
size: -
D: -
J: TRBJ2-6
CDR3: CASSLHSGANVLTF
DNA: TGTGCCAGCAGCTTACATTCTGGGGCCAACGTCCTGACTTTC

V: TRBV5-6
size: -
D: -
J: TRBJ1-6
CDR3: CASSVISESPLHF
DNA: TGTGCCAGCAGCGTGATTAGTGAGTCACCCCTCCACTTT

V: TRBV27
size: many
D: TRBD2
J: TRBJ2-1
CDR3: CASSLVSGGIEQFF
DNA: TGTGCCAGCAGTTTAGTTAGCGGGGGTATTGAGCAGTTCTTC

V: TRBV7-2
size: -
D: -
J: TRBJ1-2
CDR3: CASSLAGVNGYTF
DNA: TGTGCCAGCAGCTTGGCAGGGGTAAATGGCTACACCTTC

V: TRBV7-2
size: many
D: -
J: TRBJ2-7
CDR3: CASSSAYEQYF
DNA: TGTGCCAGCAGCTCCGCCTACGAGCAGTACTTC

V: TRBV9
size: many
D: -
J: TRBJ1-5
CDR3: CASSVGGTQPQHF
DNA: TGTGCCAGCAGCGTTGGAGGGACCCAGCCCCAGCATTTT

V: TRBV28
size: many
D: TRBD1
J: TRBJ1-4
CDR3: CASRSFGQGGEKLFF
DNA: TGTGCCAGCAGGTCATTCGGACAGGGAGGTGAAAAACTGTTTTTT